This record looks at one T cell receptor (beta chain) sequence and its context. The target antigen is unknown. Primers for the PCR totalled 60 Vbeta and 13 Jbeta. The assay was immunoSEQ multiplex PCR, and TCRdb's table has in-frame clones only and misses some. The listing contains around 76,000 clones. The trim removed 1 base at V and 8 bases at J, leaving 3 bases unmatched. This CDR3 is built from 16 residues. From germline, CDR1 is SGHVS and CDR2 FQNEAQ. These data come from a study of cytomegalovirus exposure and HLA in healthy donors. Study-level results: The authors enumerated 150 to 200 TCR beta chains as linked to cytomegalovirus.

V and J are TRBV7-8 and TRBJ2-2; 14 bases are shared with TRBD2. Sequenced input: PBMCs. This receptor was taken from a woman in her sixties in good health and CMV-seronegative. CDR3 amino acids: CASSLEGLAGVGELFF. For the CDR3, the DNA is TGTGCCAGCAGCTTAGAGGGACTAGCGGGAGTAGGGGAGCTGTTTTTT.